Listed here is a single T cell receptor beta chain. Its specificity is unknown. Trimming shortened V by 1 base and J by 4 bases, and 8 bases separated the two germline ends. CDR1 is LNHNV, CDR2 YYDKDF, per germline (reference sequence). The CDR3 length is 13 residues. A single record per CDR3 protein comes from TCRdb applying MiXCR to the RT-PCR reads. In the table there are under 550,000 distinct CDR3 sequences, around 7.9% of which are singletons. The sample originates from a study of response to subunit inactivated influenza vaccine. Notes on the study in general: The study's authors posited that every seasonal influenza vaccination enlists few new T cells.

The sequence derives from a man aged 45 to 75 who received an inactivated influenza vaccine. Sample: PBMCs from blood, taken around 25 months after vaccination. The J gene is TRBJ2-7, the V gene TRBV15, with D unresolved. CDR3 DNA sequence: TGTGCCACCAGCAGAGTAGGGTGGTACGAGCAGTACTTC. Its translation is CATSRVGWYEQYF.